Included here is one T cell receptor beta chain sequence, with context. Its antigen is unknown. This sample was taken from a study of OX40 agonist ivuxolimab in advanced cancers. Broader study findings: Specificity for antigen went undetermined in the expanded peripheral T cells.

The repertoire was sequenced with immunoSEQ multiplex PCR; TCRdb's copy has only in-frame clones and lacks some. Among about 100,000 clones listed, approximately 80% were seen once. This receptor was taken from an adult with an advanced solid tumor such as melanoma, head and neck, liver or kidney cancer. The sequenced sample was CD4+ or CD8+ T cells sorted from blood, obtained in a trial of the OX40 agonist ivuxolimab.

CDR3 in amino acids: CASSYGQGYEQYF. CDR3 in DNA: TGTGCCAGCAGTTACGGACAGGGCTACGAGCAGTACTTC. This sequence joins TRBV27 and TRBJ2-7; TRBD1 matches at 8 bases. CDR1 MNHEY and CDR2 SMNVEV come from the germline V gene (reference sequence). The CDR3 spans 13 residues. Trimming cost V 4 bases and J 3 bases; bases outside gene matches: 2.